A single sample is the source of the 10 T cell receptor beta chains below, sequenced in a study of T cells in Graves' hyperthyroidism and ophthalmopathy. The investigators amplified TCR beta CDR3 regions from RNA transcripts. First-round RT-PCR targeting the TCR CDR3 was performed with the HTBI primer set. TCRdb reprocessed the multiplex PCR reads with MiXCR, giving one entry per CDR3 protein. The sample consists of about 600,000 distinct CDR3 sequences, roughly 16% of them appearing once. Sequences were obtained from blood. These TCRs come from a woman in her thirties or forties with Graves' ophthalmopathy.

About this clonotype itself: At one end the junction does not follow the germline gene, possibly because of a read error. The rearrangement uses TRBV5-1 and TRBJ2-1, with 11 bases lining up with TRBD2. Germline assignment: CDR1 SGHRS and CDR2 YFSETQ. The CDR3 runs to 14 residues. The DNA for the CDR3 is TGTGCCAGCAGCTTGGAGAGTAGCGGGGGGGCCCAACTCTTC. Translated, it gives CASSLESSGGAQLF. The variable domain in full, completed from reference TRBV5-1 and TRBJ2-1, reads KAGVTQTPRYLIKTRGQQVTLSCSPISGHRSVSWYQQTPGQGLQFLFEYFSETQRNKGNFPGRFSGRQFSNSRSEMNVSTLELGDSALYLCASSLESSGGAQLFGPGTRLTVL.

This clonotype was observed a handful of times. The chain couples TRBV19 to TRBJ1-2, with D tentatively TRBD1 (5 bases). The CDR3 runs to 13 residues. Germline V gene sequence: CDR1 LNHDA, CDR2 SQIVND (reference sequence). V was clipped by 8 bases and J by 7 bases, with 17 bases between them. In nucleotides, the CDR3 is TGTGCCAGTCAACCTGATACAGGAAGTGGCTACACCTTC. Translated: CASQPDTGSGYTF.

This clonotype has at least ten counts. CDR3 amino acids: CASSLEYGRGTYNEQFF. The CDR3 coding sequence is TGTGCCAGCAGCTTAGAATATGGGCGGGGGACGTACAATGAGCAGTTCTTC. The J gene is TRBJ2-1, the V gene TRBV11-3; 7 bases fit TRBD2. V trimming: 0 bases; J trimming: 4 bases; junction bases outside the gene matches: 9. Germline V CDR1 and CDR2: SGHNT, YENEEA. This CDR3 contains 17 residues.

The chain carries TRBV15 and TRBJ1-1; TRBD1 aligns across 8 bases. Trimming at V came to 3 bases and at J to 3 bases, leaving 6 bases not matched to a gene. In germline, CDR1 is LNHNV, CDR2 YYDKDF (reference sequence). The CDR3 is 15 residues long. CDR3 region: CATSSSRDRYTEAFF. For the CDR3, the DNA is TGTGCCACCAGCAGCTCCCGGGACAGGTACACTGAAGCTTTCTTT.

This clonotype was seen many times. The rearrangement joins TRBV6-1 to TRBJ1-6, with 11 bases that match TRBD1. This CDR3 spans 15 amino acids. The V and J ends lost 6 bases and 6 bases, in that order; junction bases with no gene match: 4. Germline-derived CDR1 and CDR2 are MNHNS and SASEGT. CDR3 loop: CASRTDRGPNSPLHF. CDR3 nucleotide sequence: TGTGCCAGCAGGACGGACAGGGGGCCTAATTCACCCCTCCACTTT.

Ten or more counts support this clonotype. J is TRBJ2-2 and V is TRBV5-1; TRBD1 matches at 9 bases. The germline CDR1 and CDR2 sequences are SGHRS and YFSETQ. This CDR3 contains 15 residues. Trimming took 4 bases from V and 5 from J; bases not matched to a gene: 6. The CDR3 coding sequence is TGCGCCAGCAGCCCGTCACAGGGGGCTACCGGGGAGCTGTTTTTT. This codes for CASSPSQGATGELFF. The full variable domain, its missing parts supplied by reference TRBV5-1 and TRBJ2-2, is KAGVTQTPRYLIKTRGQQVTLSCSPISGHRSVSWYQQTPGQGLQFLFEYFSETQRNKGNFPGRFSGRQFSNSRSEMNVSTLELGDSALYLCASSPSQGATGELFFGEGSRLTVL.

This chain links TRBV24-1 with TRBJ2-2, with D possibly being TRBD2 (5 bases). The CDR3 is 16 residues long. The V end lost 3 bases, the J end lost 4 bases, and 14 bases lay between the germline ends. In germline, CDR1 is KGHDR, CDR2 SFDVKD. The CDR3 is CATSDAPGYSTGELFF. CDR3 in DNA: TGTGCCACCAGTGATGCCCCGGGATATAGCACCGGGGAGCTGTTTTTT.

This clonotype was seen repeatedly, ten times or more. This chain joins TRBV2 and TRBJ2-7; 12 bases are a match to TRBD2. Trimming removed 3 bases from V and 3 bases from J; junction bases left unmatched: 3. The CDR3 extends over 15 amino acids. Per the germline V gene, CDR1 is SNHLY and CDR2 is FYNNEI. CDR3 protein: CASSELLAGGYEQYF. Written as DNA, the CDR3 is TGTGCCAGCAGTGAGCTACTAGCGGGAGGCTACGAGCAGTACTTC.

This clonotype was counted between two and nine times. V and J are TRBV3-1 and TRBJ2-7; maybe TRBD2 (6 bases). The germline V gene encodes CDR1 LGHDT and CDR2 YNNKEL (reference sequence). Deletions cut 4 bases from V and 3 bases from J, with 19 bases between. The CDR3 runs to 16 residues. The CDR3 protein is CASSPGRGGGRYEQYF. The CDR3 nucleotides read TGTGCCAGCAGCCCCGGGCGGGGTGGCGGACGCTACGAGCAGTACTTC.

This clonotype has at least ten counts. The V and J genes are TRBV6-2 or TRBV6-3 and TRBJ1-1, with 7 bases lining up with TRBD1. The CDR3 sequence is 15 residues long. After removal of 2 bases from V and 10 bases from J, the junction contained 13 bases not matched to a gene. Per the germline V gene, CDR1 is MNHEY and CDR2 is SVGEGT. CDR3 amino acids: CASSYNVAGGFGAFF. The CDR3 coding sequence is TGTGCCAGCAGTTACAACGTGGCAGGGGGATTTGGAGCTTTCTTT.